This T cell receptor beta chain was identified during a study of vaccination effects on CD4 cells after COVID-19. Before sequencing took place, the ViraFEST assay used viral peptide pools to expand antigen-specific CD4+ T cells. At the end of more than 8 days of culture, CD4+ T cells were isolated. Nucleocapsid antibody tests were negative, and the vaccine recipients had no prior SARS-CoV-2 infection. Each culture had half its medium swapped for IL-2 medium on days 3 and 7. Points on this clone: Its antigen remains unidentified.

Data came from immunoSEQ multiplex PCR; TCRdb stores just in-frame clones and leaves some out. The table includes roughly 19,000 clones, roughly 72% detected once. The CDR3 totals 15 residues. Germline V CDR1 and CDR2: WSHSY, SAAADI. The V end lost 2 bases, the J end lost 4 bases, and 13 bases lay between the germline ends. The sample here was CD4+ T cells from PBMCs cultured with HCoV-NL63 spike peptides, taken before COVID-19 vaccination. V usage is TRBV10-2 and J usage is TRBJ2-3; D is possibly TRBD2 (5 bases). This clonotype originated in a human donor who received a COVID-19 vaccine. As DNA, the CDR3 is TGCGCCAGCAGTGAGATTACGGCGGGCGCAGATACGCAGTATTTT. Its translation is CASSEITAGADTQYF.